This T cell receptor (beta chain) was recorded in a study of blood T cells in healthy people across ages. A second about 7 to 11 cycle PCR used barcoded and J-beta primers. TCRdb used MiXCR to reprocess the 5' RACE reads, holding one entry per CDR3 protein. This sample carries 1 million or so distinct CDR3 sequences, around 45% of them seen once, and the ten largest clones take about 20%. This clonotype was seen more than once but under ten times. The germline V gene has CDR1 DFQATT and CDR2 SNEGSKA (reference sequence). V was clipped by 5 bases and J by 1 base; unmatched bases: 2. This CDR3 has 14 residues.

The sequence was collected from a woman aged 60-70 years in good health. This sequence joins TRBV20-1 and TRBJ2-3; TRBD1 agrees at 11 bases. The sequencing input was blood. The DNA for the CDR3 is TGCAGTGCTGGACAGGGGGCCGGCACAGATACGCAGTATTTT. Protein: CSAGQGAGTDTQYF.